Listed here are 23 T cell receptor beta chains from one sample, sequenced in a study of cytomegalovirus exposure and HLA in healthy donors. The PCR contained 60 Vbeta and 13 Jbeta primers. The data were produced by immunoSEQ multiplex PCR, yet TCRdb's version contains in-frame clones alone and is incomplete. The sample lists more than 120,000 clones, 78% occurring once. Sequencing used PBMCs. The receptors were sampled from a woman aged 40 to 55 in good health and CMV-seropositive.

V gene TRBV7-2 combines with J gene TRBJ2-3; TRBD2 agrees at 10 bases. This CDR3 region has 17 residues. Trimming took 6 bases from V and 3 from J; bases not matched to a gene: 12. The V gene's germline CDR1 is SGHTA and CDR2 FQGNSA. The CDR3 DNA reads as TGTGCCAGCAGTAGAATAATAGCGGGAGGAAGGACAGATACGCAGTATTTT. Amino acid sequence: CASSRIIAGGRTDTQYF.

The chain joins TRBV27 to TRBJ2-5; TRBD2 agrees at 9 bases. The last part of the DNA fits TRBJ2-7 better; the J call may be wrong. Germline V gene lookup returns CDR1 MNHEY and CDR2 SMNVEV (reference sequence). The CDR3 has 15 amino acids. CDR3 DNA sequence: TGTGCCAGCAGTCCGGCGGGAGGGACGGGATACGAGCAGTACTTC. This encodes CASSPAGGTGYEQYF.

The chain has TRBV27 and TRBJ2-7; 8 bases fit TRBD1. The CDR3 is made up of 17 amino acids. The J segment lost 4 bases and the V segment lost 0 bases, leaving 11 bases of the junction unmatched. In germline, CDR1 is MNHEY, CDR2 SMNVEV (reference sequence). This chain's CDR3 is CASSLSFRQGREYEQYF. CDR3 bases: TGTGCCAGCAGTTTATCATTCAGACAGGGGAGAGAGTACGAGCAGTACTTC.

V gene TRBV7-6 combines with J gene TRBJ1-1; D is uncertain. Between the trimmed V and J ends, which lost 2 bases and 1 base, there was a span of 5 bases. Germline V gives CDR1 SGHVS, CDR2 FNYEAQ. There are 13 residues in the CDR3. For the CDR3, the DNA is TGTGCCAGCAGCTTAACAGAGAACACTGAAGCTTTCTTT. It specifies CASSLTENTEAFF.

This clone was seen just once. The gene calls are TRBV5-6 and TRBJ2-2; no clear D gene. V lost 0 bases and J 6 bases, leaving 6 bases between the germline ends. Per germline, CDR1 SGHDT and CDR2 YYEEEE. The CDR3 length is 13 residues. The CDR3 spells CASSLGHPGELFF. CDR3 bases: TGTGCCAGCAGCTTGGGACACCCCGGGGAGCTGTTTTTT.

The V call is TRBV7-6, the J call TRBJ2-7, with TRBD2 identical over 7 bases. V was pared by 5 bases and J by 6 bases, with 19 bases of the junction left unmatched. This CDR3 contains 17 residues. Germline V gene data show CDR1 as SGHVS and CDR2 as FNYEAQ. Here the CDR3 reads CASSQGGNSAAISEQYF. The CDR3 nucleotides read TGTGCCAGCAGCCAGGGAGGGAACAGCGCGGCTATATCCGAGCAGTACTTC.

V and J are TRBV18 and TRBJ2-1, with 7 bases lining up with TRBD1. Germline V gives CDR1 KGHSH, CDR2 LQKENI. The length of the CDR3 is 17 residues. V lost 6 bases to trimming and J lost 7 bases; unmatched junction nucleotides: 18. CDR3 coding DNA: TGTGCCAGCTCCTCGACAGGGTTAGGTTCCCTGGGGAATGAGCAGTTCTTC. Translated: CASSSTGLGSLGNEQFF.

This clone was detected only a few times. CDR3 region: CASRNLLQFEPQHF. The DNA of the CDR3 is TGTGCCAGCAGGAACTTATTACAGTTTGAGCCCCAGCATTTT. The gene calls are TRBV27 and TRBJ1-5; no clear D. The V end was cut by 6 bases, the J end by 8 bases, with 17 bases between. The CDR3 is 14 residues long. Germline assignment: CDR1 MNHEY and CDR2 SMNVEV (reference sequence).

This clone was seen once. The V and J genes are TRBV2 and TRBJ2-5; 9 bases align to TRBD1. The J segment lost 1 base and the V segment lost 8 bases, leaving 8 bases of the junction unmatched. Germline lookup yields CDR1 SNHLY and CDR2 FYNNEI. The length of the CDR3 is 15 residues. The CDR3 DNA reads as TGTGCCAGCGAGAGACAGGGGGGGAGCCAAGAGACCCAGTACTTC. This sequence encodes CASERQGGSQETQYF.

The V call is TRBV6-1, the J call TRBJ2-7, with 7 bases fitting TRBD2. This CDR3 is 15 amino acids long. The trim removed 0 bases at V and 5 bases at J, leaving 7 bases unmatched. Germline CDR1 is MNHNS and CDR2 is SASEGT. Here the CDR3 DNA reads TGTGCCAGCAGTGAAGCGGAACTAGCGCGCGACGAGCAGTACTTC. Encoded protein: CASSEAELARDEQYF.

The chain has TRBV27 and TRBJ2-7; 12 bases fit TRBD2. V shed 5 bases, J shed 5 bases, and the junction held 7 bases outside the gene matches. The germline gives CDR1 MNHEY, CDR2 SMNVEV (reference sequence). CDR3 length: 15 residues. The CDR3 bases are TGTGCCAGCAGTCACCTAGCGGGAGGGCCCGACGAGCAGTACTTC. Its protein product is CASSHLAGGPDEQYF.

In regard to this clone: Other nucleotide sequences in the sample specify the same CDR3. The chain links TRBV7-9 to TRBJ1-5, with 7 nucleotides matching TRBD1. This CDR3 region has 14 residues. CDR1 and CDR2 (germline): SEHNR, FQNEAQ (reference sequence). With V trimmed by 1 base and J by 6 bases, 3 bases remained unmatched. CDR3 DNA: TGTGCCAGCAGCTTAGGTCAGGGGGGTCAGCCCCAGCATTTT. Residues: CASSLGQGGQPQHF.

This sequence joins TRBV7-2 and TRBJ2-3, with TRBD1 matching over 7 bases. The CDR3 consists of 15 residues. J was trimmed by 4 bases and V by 4 bases; bases with no gene match: 8. Germline V CDR1 and CDR2: SGHTA, FQGNSA. The CDR3 reads CASSYGLQGADTQYF. CDR3 nucleotides: TGTGCCAGCAGCTACGGACTGCAGGGGGCAGATACGCAGTATTTT.

This clone occurred once. The chain employs TRBV11-2 and TRBJ2-5; 9 bases match TRBD2. Germline V CDR1 and CDR2: SGHAT, FQNNGV. The CDR3 totals 18 residues. Trimming took 0 bases from V and 6 from J; bases not matched to a gene: 14. CDR3 sequence: CASSLDFKISGRRKTQYF. CDR3 DNA sequence: TGTGCCAGCAGCTTAGATTTCAAGATTAGCGGGAGAAGGAAGACCCAGTACTTC.

Only one count was recorded for this clone. This chain uses TRBV5-6 with TRBJ1-2; 7 bases line up with TRBD1. V lost 4 bases to trimming and J lost 6 bases; unmatched junction nucleotides: 6. The CDR3 consists of 13 residues. Germline loops: CDR1 SGHDT, CDR2 YYEEEE. The CDR3 is CASSKTGEHGYTF. In nucleotides, the CDR3 is TGTGCCAGCAGCAAAACAGGGGAGCATGGCTACACCTTC.

The V gene is TRBV19, the J gene TRBJ1-1; D is unresolved. Trimming removed 3 bases at V and 5 bases at J, with 10 bases between. Germline V gene lookup returns CDR1 LNHDA and CDR2 SQIVND (reference sequence). CDR3 size: 13 residues. The CDR3 region has the DNA TGTGCCAGTAGTATTCCGCCGCAGACTGAAGCTTTCTTT. The encoded protein is CASSIPPQTEAFF. Drawing the rest from reference TRBV19 and TRBJ1-1, the complete variable domain is DGGITQSPKYLFRKEGQNVTLSCEQNLNHDAMYWYRQDPGQGLRLIYYSQIVNDFQKGDIAEGYSVSREKKESFPLTVTSAQKNPTAFYLCASSIPPQTEAFFGQGTRLTVV.

This clone showed up just a few times. The V gene is TRBV28, the J gene TRBJ2-5; 7 bases match TRBD2. The J call may be faulty, since TRBJ2-7 better matches the DNA end. Germline V gene data show CDR1 as MDHEN and CDR2 as SYDVKM. The CDR3 is 13 residues long. Written as DNA, the CDR3 is TGTGCCAGCACTGTGGGAGGGGCCTACGAGCAGTACTTC. Protein product: CASTVGGAYEQYF.

The rearrangement uses TRBV5-1 and TRBJ2-5; D is unclear. Trimming left V 1 base short and J 2 bases short, with 12 bases between. CDR1 and CDR2 (germline): SGHRS, YFSETQ. The CDR3 is made up of 15 amino acids. CDR3 loop: CASSLNFLLQETQYF. CDR3 bases: TGCGCCAGCAGCTTGAACTTTTTACTACAAGAGACCCAGTACTTC.

There are a few counts of this clone. The chain recombines TRBV29-1 with TRBJ2-3; 8 bases are shared with TRBD1. The V and J ends lost 4 bases and 6 bases, in that order; junction bases with no gene match: 12. Per germline, CDR1 SQVTM and CDR2 ANQGSEA. The CDR3 is 15 amino acids. The CDR3: CSVGSVRGRWDTQYF. In DNA form, the CDR3 reads TGCAGCGTTGGATCGGTCAGGGGGCGTTGGGATACGCAGTATTTT.

This CDR3 is CASSLVRGSTDTQYF. The DNA for the CDR3 is TGTGCCAGCAGCTTAGTCAGGGGGAGTACAGATACGCAGTATTTT. The chain employs TRBV7-9 and TRBJ2-3, with TRBD1 matching over 7 bases. Germline-derived CDR1 and CDR2 are SEHNR and FQNEAQ (reference sequence). This CDR3 is 15 amino acids long. Trimming took 1 base from V and 3 from J; bases not matched to a gene: 4.

The chain combines TRBV4-1 with TRBJ2-5; 8 nucleotides line up with TRBD2. The J call could be wrong; TRBJ2-7 is a better fit for the DNA end. The CDR3 length is 15 residues. CDR1 is MGHRA, CDR2 YSYEKL, per germline. The CDR3: CASSQASSGSYEQYF. CDR3 sequence (DNA): TGCGCCAGCAGCCAAGCGTCTAGCGGGTCCTACGAGCAGTACTTC.

This rearrangement joins TRBV6-1 to TRBJ1-5; weak D call: TRBD1 (5 bases). The V gene lost 6 bases and the J gene lost 0 bases, with 9 bases spanning the gap. Per the germline V gene, CDR1 is MNHNS and CDR2 is SASEGT. The CDR3 has 14 residues. The CDR3 sequence is CASSLTDSNQPQHF. In nucleotides, the CDR3 is TGTGCCAGCAGCCTGACAGATAGCAATCAGCCCCAGCATTTT.

V usage is TRBV6-5 and J usage is TRBJ2-4; the D is unclear. Trimming removed 7 bases from V and 0 bases from J, with 10 bases in between. This CDR3 spans 14 amino acids. Germline lookup yields CDR1 MNHEY and CDR2 SVGAGI. CDR3 nucleotide sequence: TGTGCCAGCACCGAACTGATAGCCAAAAACATTCAGTACTTC. This gives the protein CASTELIAKNIQYF.